The clone carrying this TCR beta chain came up a few times. Its antigen is unidentified. The data originate from a study of T-cell memory formation after mild COVID-19. Study context: TCR clusters were mostly confined to one donor each.

Study results and limitations: CD4/CD8 balance characterized clones contracting day 15 to 85, and CD4+ skew characterized later expanders.

The CDR3 spans 15 residues. Trimming cost V 5 bases and J 7 bases; bases outside gene matches: 9. MiXCR, run by TCRdb on the 5' RACE reads, gives a single entry per CDR3 protein. The repertoire holds 450,000 or so distinct CDR3 sequences, with approximately 25% as singletons. The specimen was PBMCs or a T cell subset sorted from them (not recorded which). The clonotype comes from an adult woman who had mild COVID-19 (a few samples of this study predate the infection). Cell type and time point are not known. This rearrangement joins TRBV12-3 or TRBV12-4 to TRBJ2-4; TRBD2 agrees at 9 bases. This chain's CDR3 is CASSPRTSVGNIQYF. The CDR3 bases are TGTGCCAGCAGTCCACGGACTAGCGTTGGGAACATTCAGTACTTC.